These 25 T cell receptor beta chains share one sample of origin, sequenced in a study of human T cells and chemical hapten exposure. Documented time point: healthy volunteer bleed at 2 weeks. The total RNA was obtained from whole blood that was not fractionated. TCRdb independently ran MiXCR on the RACE reads; one entry per CDR3 protein. The repertoire consists of about 45,000 distinct CDR3 sequences, with about 3.9% occurring once and the leading ten covering about 1.5%. Sequencing input: whole blood. The source of these receptors is a female donor in good health. Some clones in this sample may be carry-over from other donors' samples.

There are many counts of this clonotype. The chain combines TRBV18 with TRBJ2-3; unclear D gene. Germline loops: CDR1 KGHSH, CDR2 LQKENI. Deletions cut 1 base from V and 3 bases from J, with 8 bases between. This CDR3 has 14 residues. The CDR3 coding sequence is TGTGCCAGCTCACCACTAGAACGAACAGATACGCAGTATTTT. Translated: CASSPLERTDTQYF.

The table lists this clonotype with many counts. V usage is TRBV20-1 and J usage is TRBJ1-1; D perhaps matches TRBD1 (6 bases). V dropped 2 bases and J dropped 2 bases, with 18 bases sitting between them. The CDR3 runs to 16 residues. CDR1 and CDR2 from the germline V gene are DFQATT and SNEGSKA (reference sequence). CDR3: CSARKYRVGVNTEAFF. The CDR3 DNA follows: TGCAGTGCTAGAAAATACAGGGTCGGCGTTAACACTGAAGCTTTCTTT.

The table lists this clonotype with many counts. The chain uses TRBV9 and TRBJ2-6; 12 bases match TRBD1. This CDR3 is built from 18 residues. After removal of 0 bases from V and 2 bases from J, the junction contained 3 bases not matched to a gene. Germline-derived CDR1 and CDR2 are SGDLS and YYNGEE. CDR3 sequence reads: CASSVAGTGGPGANVLTF. In nucleotides, the CDR3 is TGTGCCAGCAGCGTAGCGGGGACAGGGGGCCCTGGGGCCAACGTCCTGACTTTC.

This clonotype was observed at least ten times. The CDR3 loop reads CASSFRGSPLYGYTF. The CDR3, as DNA: TGTGCCAGCAGCTTTCGGGGTTCGCCCCTCTATGGCTACACCTTC. The rearrangement links TRBV7-2 to TRBJ1-2; D not resolved. There are 15 residues in the CDR3. Germline V CDR1 and CDR2: SGHTA, FQGNSA. The V and J ends lost 3 bases and 4 bases respectively, with 15 bases between them. The whole variable domain, remainder taken from reference TRBV7-2 and TRBJ1-2, is GAGVSQSPSNKVTEKGKDVELRCDPISGHTALYWYRQSLGQGLEFLIYFQGNSAPDKSGLPSDRFSAERTGGSVSTLTIQRTQQEDSAVYLCASSFRGSPLYGYTFGSGTRLTVV.

This clonotype was detected a few times. V is TRBV12-3 or TRBV12-4 and J is TRBJ1-1; D is undetermined. The V end lost 7 bases, the J end lost 5 bases, and 17 bases lay between the germline ends. The CDR3 runs to 14 residues. In nucleotides, the CDR3 is TGTGCCAGCAACGACCACGATTCAACAACTGAAGCTTTCTTT. It specifies CASNDHDSTTEAFF.

The table lists this clonotype with a few counts. A much bigger clone sits one base away, suggesting this may be a read error. This chain connects TRBV2 to TRBJ1-5; 7 positions agree with TRBD1. The CDR3 covers 13 residues. Germline V CDR1 and CDR2: SNHLY, FYNNEI. For the CDR3, the DNA is TGTGCCGGGGGGACAGAACGCAATCAGCCCCAGAATTTT. This sequence encodes CAGGTERNQPQNF. Using reference TRBV2 and TRBJ1-5 for the parts outside the CDR3, the full variable domain is EPEVTQTPSHQVTQMGQEVILRCVPISNHLYFYWYRQILGQKVEFLVSFYNNEISEKSEIFDDQFSVERPDGSNFTLKIRSTKLEDSAMYFCAGGTERNQPQNFGDGTRLSIL.

The table lists this clonotype with many counts. V gene TRBV28 combines with J gene TRBJ1-2; D might be TRBD1 (6 bases). The CDR3 contains 12 residues. Trimming took off 6 bases at V and 7 bases at J, with 12 bases between the two ends. Germline CDR1 is MDHEN and CDR2 is SYDVKM. The CDR3 sequence is CASRTQGRGYTF. The CDR3 nucleotides read TGTGCCAGCAGGACACAGGGACGTGGCTACACCTTC.

In its sample, this clonotype was seen many times. This chain joins TRBV27 and TRBJ2-7, with a weak D call TRBD1 (6 bases). Germline values: CDR1 MNHEY, CDR2 SMNVEV (reference sequence). The CDR3 contains 14 residues. V was pared by 5 bases and J by 5 bases, with 16 bases between. The chain's CDR3 is CASSITGTSHEQYF. DNA for the CDR3: TGTGCCAGCAGTATAACCGGGACAAGCCACGAGCAGTACTTC.

This clonotype showed up many times. This chain connects TRBV20-1 to TRBJ2-3, with D perhaps TRBD2 (6 bases). Germline V gene lookup returns CDR1 DFQATT and CDR2 SNEGSKA (reference sequence). This CDR3 contains 15 residues. V was shortened by 0 bases and J by 2 bases, with 12 bases between the two germline ends. The CDR3 sequence is CSARELAFPTDTQYF. CDR3 coding DNA: TGCAGTGCTAGAGAACTAGCATTCCCCACAGATACGCAGTATTTT.

In its sample, this clonotype was seen many times. CDR3 sequence (DNA): TGTGCCAGCAGTTTACTAGCGGGGGGGCCAATGTATACAGATACGCAGTATTTT. Translation: CASSLLAGGPMYTDTQYF. The gene calls are TRBV28 and TRBJ2-3, with 12 bases that match TRBD2. Trimming cost V 2 bases and J 3 bases; bases outside gene matches: 9. The CDR3 has 18 amino acids. Germline V CDR1 and CDR2: MDHEN, SYDVKM.

This clonotype was seen repeatedly, ten times or more. The J gene is TRBJ1-4, the V gene TRBV10-3; TRBD1 aligns across 7 bases. The length of the CDR3 is 14 residues. Looked up from germline, CDR1 is ENHRY and CDR2 is SYGVKD. With V trimmed by 4 bases and J by 6 bases, 5 bases remained unmatched. CDR3 in DNA: TGTGCCATCAGTGTCGTCAGGGGGGATGAAAAACTGTTTTTT. Residues: CAISVVRGDEKLFF.

This clonotype was recorded many times. This rearrangement joins TRBV6-5 to TRBJ2-7; TRBD1 is a possible D gene (7 bases). The V gene's germline CDR1 is MNHEY and CDR2 SVGAGI. Between the trimmed V and J ends, which lost 1 base and 3 bases, there was a span of 16 bases. The CDR3 consists of 16 residues. DNA of the CDR3: TGTGCCAGCAGTTACTTGGCGGGACAGCCCGTCTACGAGCAGTACTTC. This codes for CASSYLAGQPVYEQYF.

This clonotype was recorded at least ten times. The rearrangement links TRBV4-3 to TRBJ2-7; 8 bases line up with TRBD2. Looked up from germline, CDR1 is LGHNA and CDR2 is YSLEER. J lost 2 bases, V lost 1 base, and 4 bases had no gene match. This CDR3 comprises 15 residues. The CDR3 DNA reads TGCGCCAGCAGCCAAGGGGGACTAGTGACCTACGAGCAGTACTTC. It encodes CASSQGGLVTYEQYF.

This clonotype was counted ten times or more. The rearrangement joins TRBV27 to TRBJ1-4, with D tentatively TRBD1 (5 bases). Germline V gives CDR1 MNHEY, CDR2 SMNVEV (reference sequence). The CDR3 contains 14 residues. V was cut by 5 bases and J by 8 bases, with 15 bases left in between. The CDR3: CASSNSPGVEKLFF. In nucleotides, the CDR3 is TGTGCCAGCAGTAACTCGCCGGGGGTAGAAAAACTGTTTTTT.

This clonotype has at least ten counts. The chain uses TRBV6-1 and TRBJ1-5, with D perhaps matching TRBD1 (6 bases). This CDR3 contains 14 residues. Germline CDR1 and CDR2: MNHNS and SASEGT. V gave up 6 bases and J gave up 10 bases, with 19 bases separating them. The CDR3 is CASRANRVGGPQHF. CDR3 in DNA: TGTGCCAGCAGAGCAAACAGGGTTGGGGGACCCCAGCATTTT.

This clonotype came up many times. The J gene is TRBJ2-5, the V gene TRBV12-3 or TRBV12-4; D unclear. CDR3 length: 12 residues. With 1 base removed from V and 3 bases from J, the gap between germline ends came to 3 bases. CDR3 DNA sequence: TGTGCCAGCAGTTTAGTGAAAGAGACCCAGTACTTC. It translates to CASSLVKETQYF.

Many counts were recorded for this clonotype. The rearrangement uses TRBV24-1 and TRBJ2-4; perhaps D is TRBD1 or TRBD2 (7 bases each). V was trimmed by 2 bases and J by 8 bases, leaving 15 bases between them. The CDR3 is 15 amino acids. Germline V gene sequence: CDR1 KGHDR, CDR2 SFDVKD. CDR3 sequence (DNA): TGTGCCACCAGTGATTCCAGCGGGGACAGTGACATTCAGTACTTC. It yields the protein CATSDSSGDSDIQYF.

This clonotype was seen at least ten times. This sequence joins TRBV5-8 and TRBJ2-4; 7 bases map to TRBD1. The CDR3 has 15 residues. V was pared by 7 bases and J by 0 bases, with 7 bases of the junction left unmatched. CDR1 and CDR2 from the germline V gene are SGHTS and YDEGEE. Written as DNA, the CDR3 is TGTGCCAGCCCCGGGACAGCCATAGCCAAAAACATTCAGTACTTC. It is translated as CASPGTAIAKNIQYF. Full variable domain (rest looked up from reference TRBV5-8 and TRBJ2-4): EAGVTQSPTHLIKTRGQQATLRCSPISGHTSVYWYQQALGLGLQFLLWYDEGEERNRGNFPPRFSGRQFPNYSSELNVNALELEDSALYLCASPGTAIAKNIQYFGAGTRLSVL.

This clonotype was counted ten times or more. CDR3 sequence: CASSSGWYQETQYF. The CDR3 region has the DNA TGTGCCAGCAGCTCCGGTTGGTACCAAGAGACCCAGTACTTC. The chain recombines TRBV5-6 with TRBJ2-5; no reliable D call. The germline V gene has CDR1 SGHDT and CDR2 YYEEEE. V lost 3 bases and J lost 0, with 9 bases in between. CDR3 length: 14 amino acids.

In this sample, this clonotype turned up many times. The chain combines TRBV6-5 with TRBJ2-7; 7 nucleotides line up with TRBD1. J gave up 0 bases and V 2 bases, and 1 base lay outside the gene matches. Per the germline V gene, CDR1 is MNHEY and CDR2 is SVGAGI. The CDR3 is 14 amino acids. CDR3 loop: CASSYRDSSYEQYF. CDR3 DNA: TGTGCCAGCAGTTACAGGGACAGCTCCTACGAGCAGTACTTC.

The chain is built from TRBV5-1 and TRBJ2-7; TRBD1 agrees at 7 bases. V trimming: 4 bases; J trimming: 4 bases; junction bases outside the gene matches: 11. CDR1 is SGHRS, CDR2 YFSETQ, per germline. CDR3 length equals 15 residues. The chain's CDR3 is CASSLLQGNTYEQYF. The CDR3 bases are TGCGCCAGCAGCCTCCTACAGGGGAATACATACGAGCAGTACTTC.

This clonotype was observed many times. The chain is built from TRBV29-1 and TRBJ1-1, with TRBD1 identical over 7 bases. Germline assignment: CDR1 SQVTM and CDR2 ANQGSEA. There are 13 residues in the CDR3. V shed 5 bases, J shed 0 bases, and the junction held 3 bases outside the gene matches. In DNA form, the CDR3 reads TGCAGCGTTTCGGGACAGTTGAACACTGAAGCTTTCTTT. It codes for CSVSGQLNTEAFF.

This clonotype was picked up a small number of times. This chain uses TRBV29-1 with TRBJ2-6; D unresolved. Per the germline V gene, CDR1 is SQVTM and CDR2 is ANQGSEA. V gave up 6 bases and J gave up 1 base, with 7 bases separating them. The CDR3 covers 13 residues. The CDR3 sequence: CSVASSGANVLTF. The CDR3 nucleotides read TGCAGCGTCGCGTCATCTGGGGCCAACGTCCTGACTTTC.

The sample holds many counts of this clonotype. This chain links TRBV6-5 with TRBJ2-5; a possible D gene is TRBD1 (6 bases). The CDR3 loop spans 15 amino acids. V was cut by 3 bases and J by 4 bases, with 15 bases left in between. Germline lookup yields CDR1 MNHEY and CDR2 SVGAGI. This CDR3 reads CASSYGQGGRETQYF. CDR3 nucleotides: TGTGCCAGCAGTTATGGACAAGGGGGTAGAGAGACCCAGTACTTC.

There are a few counts of this clonotype. This chain joins TRBV6-2 or TRBV6-3 and TRBJ2-2; the D is unclear. V was shortened by 2 bases and J by 3 bases, with 7 bases between the two germline ends. This CDR3 comprises 14 residues. CDR1 MNHEY and CDR2 SVGEGT come from the germline V gene. The CDR3 here is CASSYRVDTGELFF. The CDR3 bases are TGTGCCAGCAGTTACAGGGTCGACACCGGGGAGCTGTTTTTT.